This T cell receptor (beta chain) was sequenced for a study of blood T cell repertoires in COVID-19. Overall study context: Acute and convalescent COVID-19 samples came from the United States, Italy and Spain.

J gave up 2 bases and V 6 bases, and 10 bases lay outside the gene matches. Per the germline V gene, CDR1 is MNHEY and CDR2 is SVGEGT. The CDR3 is 16 amino acids. Method: immunoSEQ multiplex PCR; TCRdb's copy keeps in-frame clones and lacks some. The sample yields about 500,000 clones, 85% to 90% seen once. This TCR was sampled from a woman aged 50 to 60 with COVID-19, enrolled during active disease. V is TRBV6-2 or TRBV6-3 and J is TRBJ2-3, with TRBD2 matching over 8 bases. The sample was peripheral blood. In DNA form, the CDR3 reads TGTGCCAGCAGCCCCTTCGGGGGGGGTTTCACAGATACGCAGTATTTT. As protein: CASSPFGGGFTDTQYF.